The 3 T cell receptor beta chains presented below share a single source sample, sequenced in a study of shared clonotypes between healthy human individuals. Here immunoSEQ multiplex PCR was the method, and the copy in TCRdb shows in-frame clones only, minus some. This table holds about 480,000 clones, about four fifths found once. The sample comprised PBMCs. The receptors here all came from a woman in her thirties or forties in good health. Some clones in this sample may be carry-over from other donors' samples.

The chain uses TRBV27 and TRBJ2-1, with TRBD2 as a possible D gene (5 bases). The CDR3 totals 13 residues. Trimming cost V 0 bases and J 8 bases, with 8 bases left between them. Germline-derived CDR1 and CDR2 are MNHEY and SMNVEV (reference sequence). CDR3 DNA sequence: TGTGCCAGCAGTTTATCCACTAGGGATGAGCAGTTCTTC. This sequence encodes CASSLSTRDEQFF.

This clone has a handful of counts. This chain links TRBV30 with TRBJ1-1; possibly TRBD1 for D (5 bases). V lost 3 bases to trimming and J lost 0 bases, with 8 bases between them. CDR1 is GTSNPN, CDR2 SVGIG, per germline (reference sequence). This CDR3 comprises 13 residues. The DNA of the CDR3 is TGTGCCTGGAGCTACAGGATGAACACTGAAGCTTTCTTT. Translating gives CAWSYRMNTEAFF.

The chain uses TRBV5-1 and TRBJ2-3; the D is unclear. Germline CDR1 is SGHRS and CDR2 is YFSETQ. V lost 3 bases to trimming and J lost 2 bases, with 10 bases between them. The CDR3 loop spans 14 amino acids. The CDR3 region is CASSSPPLTDTQYF. CDR3 DNA sequence: TGCGCCAGCAGCTCCCCCCCCCTCACAGATACGCAGTATTTT. Full variable domain (outside the CDR3, taken from reference TRBV5-1 and TRBJ2-3): KAGVTQTPRYLIKTRGQQVTLSCSPISGHRSVSWYQQTPGQGLQFLFEYFSETQRNKGNFPGRFSGRQFSNSRSEMNVSTLELGDSALYLCASSSPPLTDTQYFGPGTRLTVL.